These 20 T cell receptor beta chains came from one sample sequenced in a study of cytomegalovirus exposure and HLA in healthy donors (dated by TCRdb to the late 2010s). The library was built by means of the immunoSEQ multiplex PCR assay. For the multiplex PCR, a mixture combining 60 forward primers for TCR Vbeta segments and 13 reverse primers for TCR Jbeta segments was used. Drawn from immuneACCESS, this table holds only the in-frame rearrangements with V and J called that TCRdb kept. Clones are partly lost; checked studies trace under half to an unresolved V gene and leave the rest unexplained. This sample has more than 90,000 clones in its table, and under 90% of those were observed once. Jointly, the top ten make up less than 4.5% of the sample. Sequenced: PBMCs. The receptors were gathered from a woman in her 70s in good health and CMV-seropositive.

This clone has only one observation. The genes are TRBV30 and TRBJ2-6; D perhaps matches TRBD2 (6 bases). There are 17 residues in the CDR3. Deletions cut 2 bases from V and 5 bases from J, with 19 bases between. Per the germline V gene, CDR1 is GTSNPN and CDR2 is SVGIG (reference sequence). This CDR3 reads CAWSRGRGRTRANVLTF. The CDR3 region has the DNA TGTGCCTGGAGTAGAGGGCGGGGTCGGACGAGGGCCAACGTCCTGACTTTC. Variable domain in full (rest from reference TRBV30 and TRBJ2-6): SQTIHQWPATLVQPVGSPLSLECTVEGTSNPNLYWYRQAAGRGLQLLFYSVGIGQISSEVPQNLSASRPQDRQFILSSKKLLLSDSGFYLCAWSRGRGRTRANVLTFGAGSRLTVL.

The V call is TRBV5-1, the J call TRBJ2-3, with 9 bases identical to TRBD1. The germline gives CDR1 SGHRS, CDR2 YFSETQ. With V trimmed by 3 bases and J by 2 bases, 10 bases remained unmatched. CDR3 length equals 17 residues. The CDR3 here is CASSSPPGQGNTDTQYF. The CDR3 DNA is TGCGCCAGCAGCTCGCCACCGGGACAGGGTAACACAGATACGCAGTATTTT.

The genes are TRBV4-2 and TRBJ1-1; D is perhaps TRBD1 (5 bases). CDR1 and CDR2 (germline): LGHNA, YNFKEQ. V was pared by 0 bases and J by 8 bases, with 13 bases between. The CDR3 extends over 14 amino acids. CDR3 DNA sequence: TGTGCCAGCAGCCAAGATAATCAGGGTCAGGAAGCTTTCTTT. Its protein product is CASSQDNQGQEAFF.

This clone came up a few times. This sequence joins TRBV5-4 and TRBJ1-3, with D perhaps TRBD1 (5 bases). With 3 bases removed from V and 4 bases from J, the gap between germline ends came to 11 bases. The CDR3 length is 14 residues. CDR1 is SGHNT and CDR2 is YYREEE in the germline V gene (reference sequence). As DNA, the CDR3 is TGTGCCAGCAGCTCCCCAGGGTTCGGAAACACCATATATTTT. Translating gives CASSSPGFGNTIYF.

The table lists this clone with a few counts. This chain joins TRBV2 and TRBJ2-3; the match to TRBD2 covers 9 bases. V dropped 2 bases and J dropped 4; count of bases not matched to a gene: 7. The germline V gene has CDR1 SNHLY and CDR2 FYNNEI. This CDR3 is 16 amino acids long. CDR3 amino acids: CASSEYGGRGADTQYF. The CDR3 nucleotides read TGTGCCAGCAGTGAATATGGCGGGAGGGGGGCAGATACGCAGTATTTT. Combining the CDR3 with reference TRBV2 and TRBJ2-3 gives the whole variable domain EPEVTQTPSHQVTQMGQEVILRCVPISNHLYFYWYRQILGQKVEFLVSFYNNEISEKSEIFDDQFSVERPDGSNFTLKIRSTKLEDSAMYFCASSEYGGRGADTQYFGPGTRLTVL.

V is TRBV7-2 and J is TRBJ2-7; 11 positions match TRBD2. This CDR3 has 17 amino acids. With 5 bases clipped from V and 6 bases from J, the junction kept 15 bases outside the gene matches. Germline CDR1 reads SGHTA; CDR2 reads FQGNSA. CDR3 region: CASSPISGRAPPSEQYF. In DNA form, the CDR3 reads TGTGCCAGCAGCCCAATTAGCGGGAGGGCCCCGCCTTCCGAGCAGTACTTC.

The chain uses TRBV4-2 and TRBJ2-3; tentative D call: TRBD1 (5 bases). Germline V CDR1 and CDR2: LGHNA, YNFKEQ. CDR3 length equals 15 residues. The V gene lost 1 base and the J gene lost 0 bases, with 8 bases spanning the gap. The CDR3 sequence is CASSQAGKSTDTQYF. The CDR3 DNA sequence: TGTGCCAGCAGCCAAGCAGGGAAGAGCACAGATACGCAGTATTTT.

This sequence joins TRBV5-1 and TRBJ1-1; perhaps TRBD1 as D (5 bases). Germline CDR1 and CDR2: SGHRS and YFSETQ. This CDR3 region has 13 residues. The V end lost 4 bases, the J end lost 7 bases, and 14 bases lay between the germline ends. The chain's CDR3 is CASSQGFKNEAFF. In nucleotides, the CDR3 is TGCGCCAGCAGCCAGGGCTTCAAGAATGAAGCTTTCTTT.

The V call is TRBV28, the J call TRBJ1-5; D is undetermined. Trimming shortened V by 6 bases and J by 2 bases, and 8 bases separated the two germline ends. The CDR3 totals 13 residues. CDR1 is MDHEN, CDR2 SYDVKM, per germline. CDR3 amino acids: CASRQTGNQPQHF. CDR3 in DNA: TGTGCCAGCAGACAAACAGGCAATCAGCCCCAGCATTTT.

The V call is TRBV27, the J call TRBJ1-4; 11 nucleotides align to TRBD1. CDR1 is MNHEY, CDR2 SMNVEV, per germline (reference sequence). After removal of 6 bases from V and 8 bases from J, the junction contained 2 bases not matched to a gene. The CDR3 runs to 13 residues. Here the CDR3 reads CASRDRGPEKLFF. CDR3 in DNA: TGTGCCAGCAGGGACAGGGGGCCCGAAAAACTGTTTTTT. Supplemented by reference TRBV27 and TRBJ1-4, the full variable domain reads EAQVTQNPRYLITVTGKKLTVTCSQNMNHEYMSWYRQDPGLGLRQIYYSMNVEVTDKGDVPEGYKVSRKEKRNFPLILESPSPNQTSLYFCASRDRGPEKLFFGSGTQLSVL.

The rearrangement joins TRBV19 to TRBJ1-2; D possibly corresponds to TRBD1 (5 bases). CDR3 length: 15 amino acids. V lost 5 bases, J lost 5 bases, and 18 bases lay in between. Germline lookup yields CDR1 LNHDA and CDR2 SQIVND (reference sequence). In DNA, the CDR3 is TGTGCCAGTAGTCTGCGGACAAGTCAGCTTTATGGCTACACCTTC. It codes for CASSLRTSQLYGYTF. The variable domain in full, with the rest retrieved from reference TRBV19 and TRBJ1-2, is DGGITQSPKYLFRKEGQNVTLSCEQNLNHDAMYWYRQDPGQGLRLIYYSQIVNDFQKGDIAEGYSVSREKKESFPLTVTSAQKNPTAFYLCASSLRTSQLYGYTFGSGTRLTVV.

The chain uses TRBV15 and TRBJ2-2, with D unresolved. Looked up from germline, CDR1 is LNHNV and CDR2 is YYDKDF (reference sequence). The length of the CDR3 is 18 residues. The V end lost 1 base, the J end lost 1 base, and 16 bases lay between the germline ends. As DNA, the CDR3 is TGTGCCACCAGCAGAGGACGGTGGGCTCCCGAGAACACCGGGGAGCTGTTTTTT. Encoded protein: CATSRGRWAPENTGELFF.

This chain connects TRBV6-4 to TRBJ2-1, with TRBD2 matching 10 bases. Unmatched junction bases numbered 11, after V lost 2 bases and J lost 7 bases. CDR3 length equals 17 residues. Germline V gives CDR1 MRHNA, CDR2 SNTAGT. The CDR3 reads CASSDIALAGLPNEQFF. CDR3 bases: TGTGCCAGCAGTGACATCGCACTAGCGGGACTCCCTAATGAGCAGTTCTTC.

The chain employs TRBV9 and TRBJ2-1; no definite D call. CDR3 length equals 16 residues. V was cut by 0 bases and J by 0 bases, with 10 bases left in between. The germline V gene has CDR1 SGDLS and CDR2 YYNGEE. CDR3 region: CASSVVAGSSYNEQFF. DNA for the CDR3: TGTGCCAGCAGCGTAGTAGCCGGAAGCTCCTACAATGAGCAGTTCTTC.

Here the CDR3 reads CASSIGDTAYEQYF. The CDR3, as DNA: TGTGCCAGTAGTATTGGGGACACGGCCTACGAGCAGTACTTC. The rearrangement joins TRBV19 to TRBJ2-7; TRBD1 is a possible D gene (6 bases). CDR3 size: 14 residues. Trimming removed 3 bases at V and 2 bases at J, with 11 bases between. Germline CDR1 and CDR2: LNHDA and SQIVND (reference sequence).

V is TRBV19 and J is TRBJ2-5; 8 nucleotides line up with TRBD1. Trimming removed 5 bases from V and 6 bases from J; junction bases left unmatched: 5. CDR1 and CDR2 (germline): LNHDA, SQIVND (reference sequence). The CDR3 length is 13 residues. CDR3 nucleotides: TGTGCCAGTAGTGTAACAGGGGGACAGACCCAGTACTTC. Protein: CASSVTGGQTQYF.

This chain joins TRBV5-1 and TRBJ1-2; the D gene is possibly TRBD1 (6 bases). The V end was cut by 4 bases, the J end by 2 bases, with 15 bases between. The CDR3 sequence is 15 residues long. Germline V lookup: CDR1 SGHRS, CDR2 YFSETQ. The CDR3 sequence: CASSVDGQFNYGYTF. The CDR3 bases are TGCGCCAGCAGCGTGGATGGACAGTTCAACTATGGCTACACCTTC. The complete variable domain, with remaining parts taken from reference TRBV5-1 and TRBJ1-2, reads KAGVTQTPRYLIKTRGQQVTLSCSPISGHRSVSWYQQTPGQGLQFLFEYFSETQRNKGNFPGRFSGRQFSNSRSEMNVSTLELGDSALYLCASSVDGQFNYGYTFGSGTRLTVV.

V is TRBV5-1 and J is TRBJ2-2; TRBD2 aligns across 7 bases. Per the germline V gene, CDR1 is SGHRS and CDR2 is YFSETQ. V lost 4 bases and J lost 2; bases outside the gene matches: 5. The CDR3 extends over 15 amino acids. The CDR3 sequence is CASSARDYNTGELFF. CDR3 coding DNA: TGCGCCAGCAGCGCCCGGGACTACAACACCGGGGAGCTGTTTTTT.

V usage is TRBV7-9 and J usage is TRBJ2-3; TRBD1 might be the D (6 bases). V lost 5 bases and J lost 7, with 22 bases in between. The CDR3 totals 16 residues. Germline-derived CDR1 and CDR2 are SEHNR and FQNEAQ (reference sequence). CDR3 amino acids: CASSNLGFTRGNTQYF. The CDR3, as DNA: TGTGCCAGCAGCAATCTCGGGTTCACCAGGGGAAATACGCAGTATTTT.

As to this clone: The junction differs from germline at one of its ends, possibly a read error. The V and J genes are TRBV28 and TRBJ2-5, with 7 bases that match TRBD2. The J call is doubtful: the DNA matches TRBJ2-7 better. The CDR3 totals 14 residues. CDR1 is MDHEN and CDR2 is SYDVKM in the germline V gene. The CDR3 region is CASRLSGTINEQYF. As DNA, the CDR3 is TGTGCCAGCAGGTTATCCGGGACTATAAACGAGCAGTACTTC.